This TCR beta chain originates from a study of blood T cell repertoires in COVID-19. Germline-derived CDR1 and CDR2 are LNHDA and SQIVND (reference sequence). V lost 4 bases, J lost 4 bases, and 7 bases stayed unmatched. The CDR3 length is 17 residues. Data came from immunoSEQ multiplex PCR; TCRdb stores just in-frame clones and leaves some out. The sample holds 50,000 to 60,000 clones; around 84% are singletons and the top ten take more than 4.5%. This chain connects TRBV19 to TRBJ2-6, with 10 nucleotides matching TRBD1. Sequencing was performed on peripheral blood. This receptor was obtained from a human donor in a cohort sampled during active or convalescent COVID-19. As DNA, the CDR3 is TGTGCCAGTAGTAGCGGGACAGGGGCGACCGGGGCCAACGTCCTGACTTTC. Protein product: CASSSGTGATGANVLTF.